This is a list of T cell receptor beta chains from one sample in a study of control samples from healthy donors and cancer patients. The protocol was immunoSEQ multiplex PCR, while the TCRdb copy is restricted to in-frame clones and leaves out a portion. The sample consists of about 160,000 clones, 96% of them appearing once. Sequencing input: blood. The receptors were gathered from a woman in her thirties in good health. CDR3s leave out the opening cysteine and the closing phenylalanine or tryptophan. Each record gives: V gene, J gene, CDR3 protein.

TRBV6-5,TRBJ1-4,ASSYFGDGSNEKLF
TRBV2,TRBJ2-7,ASSDGPVIYEQY
TRBV27,TRBJ1-1,ASSPYPFDPARGTEAF
TRBV7-6,TRBJ2-1,ASSKLAGASNEQF
TRBV5-1,TRBJ2-5,ASSLQETQY
TRBV28,TRBJ2-7,ASSPDRGLSYEQY
TRBV7-9,TRBJ1-2,ASGGYGYT
TRBV7-9,TRBJ2-2,ASSLEGLGELF
TRBV28,TRBJ2-2,ASSPIYPRERGYTGELF
TRBV19,TRBJ2-2,ASGRTVATGELF
TRBV5-4,TRBJ2-3,ASSLNWAGVTADTQY
TRBV28,TRBJ2-7,ASSLRLAGPQY
TRBV5-1,TRBJ2-1,ASSLGTSANEQF
TRBV11-2,TRBJ2-1,ASSLGNEQF
TRBV3-1/TRBV3-2,TRBJ2-2,ASSQFRAQGTGELF
TRBV15,TRBJ2-1,ATTEQYGGSSEQF
TRBV6-5,TRBJ2-3,ASTASGGPGDTQY
TRBV2,TRBJ1-2,ASSERFKSNYGYT
TRBV25-1,TRBJ2-7,ASSENGYPHEQY
TRBV6-1,TRBJ1-4,ASSAGTGPLGEKLF
TRBV7-3,TRBJ2-5,ASSLGAGETQY
TRBV5-1,TRBJ1-1,ASLSEPERKEAF
TRBV5-1,TRBJ2-2,ASSSLAANTGELF
TRBV6-5,TRBJ2-7,ASSYSWQGETEQY
TRBV11-2,TRBJ1-6,ASSKQQGANSPLH
TRBV24-1,TRBJ1-2,ATSDGVLGYT
TRBV7-9,TRBJ2-2,ASSYAGGTGELF
TRBV28,TRBJ2-1,ASSSMGGLRIHEQF
TRBV7-2,TRBJ1-2,ASSLGAAYGYGYT
TRBV11-2,TRBJ2-4,ASTKNRIQY
TRBV3-1/TRBV3-2,TRBJ2-2,ASNYDRGRTGELF
TRBV15,TRBJ1-5,ATSIFRNFQNQPQH
TRBV5-1,TRBJ1-5,ASTRGQPQH
TRBV2,TRBJ2-1,ASSGRATYNEQF
TRBV30,TRBJ1-1,AWSVRGLGTEAF
TRBV27,TRBJ2-7,ASSFRQPYEQY
TRBV4-2,TRBJ2-7,ASSQGPNGGLEQY
TRBV9,TRBJ2-5,ASSPRLAHGTQY
TRBV3-1/TRBV3-2,TRBJ1-4,ASSRSRDRGATNEKLF
TRBV10-3,TRBJ2-5,ATRGPEETQY
TRBV2,TRBJ2-2,ASSREGQSNTGELF
TRBV2,TRBJ2-4,ASSLDRGHGIQY
TRBV7-9,TRBJ2-1,ASSFGIRDNEQF
TRBV6-5,TRBJ2-5,ASLGFGETQY
TRBV10-3,TRBJ1-5,AVGGMGNQPQH
TRBV15,TRBJ2-3,ATSYTSGGSDTQY
TRBV7-3,TRBJ2-1,ASSPVGTGAYEQF
TRBV11-2,TRBJ2-1,ASSNRDRGHYNEQF
TRBV7-9,TRBJ2-1,ASRRTGTGPHNEQF
TRBV5-1,TRBJ1-2,ASSKRVEDYGYT
TRBV2,TRBJ2-5,ASSEFLAGGETQY
TRBV5-4,TRBJ1-1,ASSSPRQGLVEAF
TRBV6-5,TRBJ1-4,ASSYLTGSEKLF
TRBV28,TRBJ2-1,ASSLSRGLYNEQF
TRBV2,TRBJ1-5,ASSEARGNQPQH
TRBV2,TRBJ1-1,ASSEDRETEAF
TRBV4-2,TRBJ1-4,ASSQETLLAGGEKLF